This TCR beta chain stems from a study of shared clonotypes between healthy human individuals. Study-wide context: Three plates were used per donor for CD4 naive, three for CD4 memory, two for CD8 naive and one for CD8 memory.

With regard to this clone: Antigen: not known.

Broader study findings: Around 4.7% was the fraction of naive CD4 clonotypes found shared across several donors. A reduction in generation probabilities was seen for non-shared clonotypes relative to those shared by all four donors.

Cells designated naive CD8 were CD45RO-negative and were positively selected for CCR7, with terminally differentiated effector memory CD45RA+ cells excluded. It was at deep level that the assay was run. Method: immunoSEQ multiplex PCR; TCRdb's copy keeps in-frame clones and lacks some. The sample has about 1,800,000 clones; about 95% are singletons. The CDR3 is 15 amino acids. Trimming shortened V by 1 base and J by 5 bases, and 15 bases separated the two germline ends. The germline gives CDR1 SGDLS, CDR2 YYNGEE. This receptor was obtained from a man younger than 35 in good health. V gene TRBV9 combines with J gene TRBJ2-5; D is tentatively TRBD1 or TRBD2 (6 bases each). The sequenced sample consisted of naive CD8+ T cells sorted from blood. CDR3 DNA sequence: TGTGCCAGCAGCGTAACGGGGGCAGGACGGGAGACCCAGTACTTC. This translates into CASSVTGAGRETQYF.